This T cell receptor beta chain was sequenced during a study of blood T cell repertoires in COVID-19. The ends were cut back, 3 bases at V and 7 bases at J, with 10 bases in the middle. This CDR3 spans 12 amino acids. The V gene's germline CDR1 is SGHTS and CDR2 YDEGEE. Assay: immunoSEQ multiplex PCR; the TCRdb copy retains only in-frame clones and omits some. The sample records about 180,000 clones, 85% to 90% being singletons. The chain links TRBV5-8 to TRBJ1-1; tentatively, D is TRBD1 (5 bases). Sequencing was done on a sample of peripheral blood. The source of this sequence is a man in his 60s with COVID-19, enrolled during active disease. The CDR3 nucleotides read TGTGCCAGCAGCTCCGACAGCTATGAAGCTTTCTTT. Its protein is CASSSDSYEAFF.